This T cell receptor (beta chain) was documented in a study of vaccination and CD4 T cells after COVID-19. As for the study in general: The convalescent group had six males, four females, seven Caucasians, two Asians, one multiracial. Participants were administered two doses of either the BNT162b2 or the mRNA-1273 vaccine. Overlapping spike peptides of SARS-CoV-2, HCoV-NL63, HCoV-OC43 and HCoV-229E were used, and cells were stimulated with them.

Germline trimming cut 4 bases from V and 1 base from J; bases unmatched to any gene: 5. CDR3 size: 16 residues. CDR1 is SGHNT and CDR2 is YYREEE in the germline V gene (reference sequence). Treatment: roughly nine-day PBMC culture with coronavirus spike peptide pools or control peptides (ViraFEST assay). An unexposed donor provided the CD4+ T cells, which were collected before the COVID-19 pandemic (2011-2018). Wells that each held about 2 million PBMCs were cultured with 9 to 10 IU/ml IL-2 and about 9.8 ug/ml peptide pools. A note on this clonotype: Its antigen remains unidentified.

Researchers used the Oncomine TCR Beta short-read assay to sequence DNA from cultured CD4+ T cells. Scientists extracted genomic DNA from CD4+ T cells grown in culture. TCRdb recomputed calls from the PCR reads with MiXCR, one row per CDR3 protein. Of approximately 11,000 distinct CDR3 sequences listed, roughly 40% are singletons. This sequence was found in a human donor in good health. The chain has TRBV5-4 and TRBJ1-3; 10 nucleotides align to TRBD1. The sequenced sample was CD4+ T cells from blood, cultured in vitro. CDR3 bases: TGTGCCAGCAGCGTGGGACAGGGGAGGTCTGGAAACACCATATATTTT. This encodes CASSVGQGRSGNTIYF.